The subject of this entry is one T cell receptor (beta chain). The entry originates in a study of blood T cell repertoires in COVID-19. V lost 0 bases to trimming and J lost 5 bases, with 13 bases between them. The CDR3 covers 15 residues. The germline V gene encodes CDR1 MNHEY and CDR2 SVGAGI. Measured with immunoSEQ multiplex PCR; TCRdb has only the in-frame clones, and not every one. The profile shows fewer than 200,000 clones, approximately 74% of them singletons. Sequencing was carried out using peripheral blood. This clonotype was sampled from a woman older than 75 with acute or convalescent COVID-19. The chain carries TRBV6-5 and TRBJ1-2, with D perhaps TRBD1 (6 bases). The CDR3 reads CASSYSSDRIYGYTF. In nucleotides, the CDR3 is TGTGCCAGCAGTTACTCGTCCGACAGGATTTATGGCTACACCTTC.